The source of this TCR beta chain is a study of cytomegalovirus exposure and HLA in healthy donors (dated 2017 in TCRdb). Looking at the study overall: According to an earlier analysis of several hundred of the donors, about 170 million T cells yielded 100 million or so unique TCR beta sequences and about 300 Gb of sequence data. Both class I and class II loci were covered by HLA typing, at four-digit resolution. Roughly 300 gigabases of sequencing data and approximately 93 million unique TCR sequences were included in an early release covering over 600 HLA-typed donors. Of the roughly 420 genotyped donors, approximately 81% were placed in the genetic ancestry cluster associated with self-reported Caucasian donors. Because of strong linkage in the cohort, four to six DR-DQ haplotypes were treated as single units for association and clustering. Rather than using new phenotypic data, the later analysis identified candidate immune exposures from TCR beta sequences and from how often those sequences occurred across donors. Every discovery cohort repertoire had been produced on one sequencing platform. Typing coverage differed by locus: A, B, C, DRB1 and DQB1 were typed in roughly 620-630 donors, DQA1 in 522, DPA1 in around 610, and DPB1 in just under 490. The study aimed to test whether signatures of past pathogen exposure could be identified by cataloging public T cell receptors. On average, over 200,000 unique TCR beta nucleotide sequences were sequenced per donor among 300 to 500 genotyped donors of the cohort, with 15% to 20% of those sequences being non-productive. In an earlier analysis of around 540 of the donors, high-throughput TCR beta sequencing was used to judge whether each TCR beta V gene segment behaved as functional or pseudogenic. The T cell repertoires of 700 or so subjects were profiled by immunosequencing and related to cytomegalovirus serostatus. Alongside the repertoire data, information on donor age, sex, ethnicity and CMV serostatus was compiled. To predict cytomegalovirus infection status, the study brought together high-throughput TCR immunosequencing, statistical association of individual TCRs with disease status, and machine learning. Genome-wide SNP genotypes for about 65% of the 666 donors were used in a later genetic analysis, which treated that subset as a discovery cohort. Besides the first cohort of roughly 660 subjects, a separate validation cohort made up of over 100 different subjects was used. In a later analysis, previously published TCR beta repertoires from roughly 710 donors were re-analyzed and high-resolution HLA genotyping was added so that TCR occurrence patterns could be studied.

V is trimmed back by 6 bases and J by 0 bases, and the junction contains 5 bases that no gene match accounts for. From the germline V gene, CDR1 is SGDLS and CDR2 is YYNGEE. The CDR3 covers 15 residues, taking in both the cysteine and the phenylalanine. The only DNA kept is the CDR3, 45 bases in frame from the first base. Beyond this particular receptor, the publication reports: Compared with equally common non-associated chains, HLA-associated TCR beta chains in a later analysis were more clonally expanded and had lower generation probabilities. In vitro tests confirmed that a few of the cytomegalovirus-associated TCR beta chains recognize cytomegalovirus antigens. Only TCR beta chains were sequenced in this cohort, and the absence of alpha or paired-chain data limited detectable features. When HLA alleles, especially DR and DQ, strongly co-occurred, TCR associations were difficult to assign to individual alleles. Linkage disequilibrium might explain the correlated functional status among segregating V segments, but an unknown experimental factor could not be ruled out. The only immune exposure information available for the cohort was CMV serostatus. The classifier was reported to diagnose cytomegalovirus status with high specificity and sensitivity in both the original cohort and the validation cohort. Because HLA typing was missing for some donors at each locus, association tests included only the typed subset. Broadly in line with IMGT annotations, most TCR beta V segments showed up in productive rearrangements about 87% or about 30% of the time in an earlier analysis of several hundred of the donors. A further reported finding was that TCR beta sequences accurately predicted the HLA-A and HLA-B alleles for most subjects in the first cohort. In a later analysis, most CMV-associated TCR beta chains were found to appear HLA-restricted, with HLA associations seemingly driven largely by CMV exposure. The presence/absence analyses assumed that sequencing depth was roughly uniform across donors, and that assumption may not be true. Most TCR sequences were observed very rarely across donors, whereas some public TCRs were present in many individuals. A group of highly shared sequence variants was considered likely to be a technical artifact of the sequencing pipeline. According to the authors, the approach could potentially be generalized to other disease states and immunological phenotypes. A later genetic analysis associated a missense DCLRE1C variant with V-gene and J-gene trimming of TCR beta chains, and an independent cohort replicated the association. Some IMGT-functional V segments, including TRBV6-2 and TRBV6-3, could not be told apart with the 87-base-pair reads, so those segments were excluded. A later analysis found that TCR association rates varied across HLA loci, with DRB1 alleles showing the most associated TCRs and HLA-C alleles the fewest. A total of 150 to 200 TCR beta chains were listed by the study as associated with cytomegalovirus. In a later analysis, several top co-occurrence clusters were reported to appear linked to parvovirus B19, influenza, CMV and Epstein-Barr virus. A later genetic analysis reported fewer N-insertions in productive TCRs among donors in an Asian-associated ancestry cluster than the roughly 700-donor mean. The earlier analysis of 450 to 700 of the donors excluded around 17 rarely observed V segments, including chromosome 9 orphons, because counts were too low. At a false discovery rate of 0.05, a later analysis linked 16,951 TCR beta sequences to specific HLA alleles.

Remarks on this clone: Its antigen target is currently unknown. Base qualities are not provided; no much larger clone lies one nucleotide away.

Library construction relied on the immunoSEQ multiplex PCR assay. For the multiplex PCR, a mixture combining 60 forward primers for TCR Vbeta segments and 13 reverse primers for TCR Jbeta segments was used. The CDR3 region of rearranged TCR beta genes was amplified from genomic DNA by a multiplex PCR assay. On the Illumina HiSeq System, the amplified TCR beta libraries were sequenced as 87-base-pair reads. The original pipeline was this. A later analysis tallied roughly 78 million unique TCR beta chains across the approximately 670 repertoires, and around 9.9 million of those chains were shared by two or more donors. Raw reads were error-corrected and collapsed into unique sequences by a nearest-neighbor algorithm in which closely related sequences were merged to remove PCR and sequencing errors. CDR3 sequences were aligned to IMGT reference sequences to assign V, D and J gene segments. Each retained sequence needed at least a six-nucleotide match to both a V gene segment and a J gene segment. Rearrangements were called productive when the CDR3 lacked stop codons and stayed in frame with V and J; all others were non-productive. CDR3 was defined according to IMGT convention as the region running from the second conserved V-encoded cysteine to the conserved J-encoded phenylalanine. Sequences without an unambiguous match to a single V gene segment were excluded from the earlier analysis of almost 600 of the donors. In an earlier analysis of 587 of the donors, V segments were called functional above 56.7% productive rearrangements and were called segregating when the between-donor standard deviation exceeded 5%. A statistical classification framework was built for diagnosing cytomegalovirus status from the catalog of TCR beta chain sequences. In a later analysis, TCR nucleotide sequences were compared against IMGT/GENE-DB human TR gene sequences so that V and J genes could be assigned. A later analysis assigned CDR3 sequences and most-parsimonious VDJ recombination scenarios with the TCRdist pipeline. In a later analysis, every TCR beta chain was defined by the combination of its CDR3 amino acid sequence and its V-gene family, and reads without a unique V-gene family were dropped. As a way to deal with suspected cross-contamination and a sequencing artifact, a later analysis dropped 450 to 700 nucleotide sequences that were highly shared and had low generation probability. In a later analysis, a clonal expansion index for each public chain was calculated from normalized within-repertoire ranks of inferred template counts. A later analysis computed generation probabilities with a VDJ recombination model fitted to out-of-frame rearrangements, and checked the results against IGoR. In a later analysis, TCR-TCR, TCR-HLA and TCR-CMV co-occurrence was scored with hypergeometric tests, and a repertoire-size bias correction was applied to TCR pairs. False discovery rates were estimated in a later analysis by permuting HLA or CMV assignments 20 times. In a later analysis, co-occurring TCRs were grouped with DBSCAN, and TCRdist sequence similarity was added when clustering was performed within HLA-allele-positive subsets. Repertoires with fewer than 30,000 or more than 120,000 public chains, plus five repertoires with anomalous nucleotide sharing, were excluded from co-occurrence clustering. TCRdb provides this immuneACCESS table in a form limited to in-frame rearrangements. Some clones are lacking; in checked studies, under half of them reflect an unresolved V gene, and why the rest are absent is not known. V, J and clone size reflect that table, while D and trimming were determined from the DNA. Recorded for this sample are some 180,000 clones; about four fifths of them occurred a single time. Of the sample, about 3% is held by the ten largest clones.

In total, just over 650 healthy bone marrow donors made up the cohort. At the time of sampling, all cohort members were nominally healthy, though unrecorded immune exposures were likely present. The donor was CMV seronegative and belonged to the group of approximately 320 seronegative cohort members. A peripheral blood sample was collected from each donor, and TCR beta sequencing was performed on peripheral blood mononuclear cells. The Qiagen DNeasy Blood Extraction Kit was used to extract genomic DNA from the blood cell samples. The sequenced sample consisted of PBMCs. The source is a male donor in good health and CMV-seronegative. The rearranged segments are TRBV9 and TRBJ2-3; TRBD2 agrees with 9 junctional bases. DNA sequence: TGTGCCAGCAATGCGGGGGGGCGGAGCACAGATACGCAGTATTTT. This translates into CASNAGGRSTDTQYF.